Presented here are 31 T cell receptor beta chains from one specimen sequenced in a study of T cells in Graves' hyperthyroidism and ophthalmopathy. Amplified TCR beta CDR3 regions derived from RNA transcripts. TCR CDR3 underwent first-round RT-PCR with the HTBI primer set. A single record per CDR3 protein comes from TCRdb applying MiXCR to the multiplex PCR reads. Altogether tens of thousands of distinct CDR3 sequences are present, approximately 53% being singletons, with the ten largest covering 30% to 40%. Sequencing used peripheral blood or thyroid tissue (not recorded which). The receptors derive from a man aged 18-30 years with Graves' hyperthyroidism.

The chain is built from TRBV5-5 and TRBJ2-7; D may be TRBD1 or TRBD2 (6 bases each). CDR1 is SGHKS, CDR2 YYEKEE, per germline (reference sequence). V was clipped by 7 bases and J by 4 bases, with 21 bases between them. The CDR3 contains 15 residues. CDR3 sequence: CASSRLGGGAYEQYF. The CDR3 coding sequence is TGTGCCAGCTCGAGACTAGGGGGAGGAGCGTACGAGCAGTACTTC.

This clonotype was seen repeatedly, ten times or more. The V call is TRBV20-1, the J call TRBJ1-5; D unresolved. The length of the CDR3 is 14 residues. Trimming cost V 0 bases and J 0 bases, with 6 bases left between them. Germline loops: CDR1 DFQATT, CDR2 SNEGSKA (reference sequence). The CDR3: CSARDPASNQPQHF. The CDR3, as DNA: TGCAGTGCTAGAGATCCGGCTAGCAATCAGCCCCAGCATTTT.

The chain is built from TRBV20-1 and TRBJ2-7, with no clear D. V gave up 0 bases and J gave up 1 base, with 4 bases separating them. The CDR3 is 12 amino acids. Germline CDR1 and CDR2: DFQATT and SNEGSKA (reference sequence). The CDR3 region is CSAREPSYEQYF. The DNA for the CDR3 is TGCAGTGCTAGAGAGCCATCCTACGAGCAGTACTTC.

This clonotype occurred many times. The chain recombines TRBV18 with TRBJ2-7; weak D call: TRBD1 (6 bases). The CDR3 is made up of 12 amino acids. Germline loops: CDR1 KGHSH, CDR2 LQKENI. Trimming left V 4 bases short and J 9 bases short, with 13 bases between. CDR3 sequence (DNA): TGTGCCAGCTCACGACAGGCTACGGGGCAGTACTTC. This sequence encodes CASSRQATGQYF.

This clonotype was seen many times. This rearrangement joins TRBV19 to TRBJ1-5; possible D gene TRBD1, 6 bases. The CDR3 consists of 18 residues. In germline, CDR1 is LNHDA, CDR2 SQIVND (reference sequence). Deletions cut 0 bases from V and 0 bases from J, with 15 bases between. The CDR3 DNA reads as TGTGCCAGTAGTATAGATCCCGGACAGAGGTTTAGCAATCAGCCCCAGCATTTT. Translation: CASSIDPGQRFSNQPQHF. Full variable domain (outside the CDR3, taken from reference TRBV19 and TRBJ1-5): DGGITQSPKYLFRKEGQNVTLSCEQNLNHDAMYWYRQDPGQGLRLIYYSQIVNDFQKGDIAEGYSVSREKKESFPLTVTSAQKNPTAFYLCASSIDPGQRFSNQPQHFGDGTRLSIL.

This chain connects TRBV5-6 to TRBJ2-7, with 7 bases lining up with TRBD2. J gave up 3 bases and V 4 bases, and 13 bases lay outside the gene matches. The CDR3 loop spans 16 amino acids. The germline CDR1 and CDR2 sequences are SGHDT and YYEEEE. CDR3 bases: TGTGCCAGCAGCAAGGAACTGGGCAAGCGGGGCTACGAGCAGTACTTC. Protein product: CASSKELGKRGYEQYF.

This clonotype was recorded at least ten times. The chain combines TRBV28 with TRBJ1-1; D gene unclear. Germline V gene lookup returns CDR1 MDHEN and CDR2 SYDVKM. The ends were cut back, 1 base at V and 4 bases at J, with 10 bases in the middle. The CDR3 spans 14 residues. The CDR3 DNA follows: TGTGCCAGCAGTTTATTCGGCAAGGGCACTGAAGCTTTCTTT. It codes for CASSLFGKGTEAFF.

The chain recombines TRBV2 with TRBJ2-6; D might be TRBD1 or TRBD2, each matching 5 bases. This CDR3 has 16 residues. V lost 5 bases, J lost 0 bases, and 11 bases lay in between. The germline V gene has CDR1 SNHLY and CDR2 FYNNEI. The CDR3 here is CASSRDASSGANVLTF. In nucleotides, the CDR3 is TGTGCCAGCAGTCGGGACGCTAGCTCTGGGGCCAACGTCCTGACTTTC.

Regarding this clonotype: Germline and junction disagree at one end, which may indicate a read error. The gene calls are TRBV20-1 and TRBJ1-1; D gene ambiguous. Germline V lookup: CDR1 DFQATT, CDR2 SNEGSKA (reference sequence). The CDR3 totals 12 residues. CDR3 nucleotides: TGCAGTGGGATCAGCGGGAACACTGGAGCTTCCTTT. Protein sequence: CSGISGNTGASF.

With respect to this clonotype: A much larger clone differs from this one at a single base, so this may be a read error. DNA for the CDR3: TGTGCCAGCTCAGCACGGACGGACTACGAGCAGTACTTC. Translated, it gives CASSARTDYEQYF. The chain uses TRBV12-3 or TRBV12-4 and TRBJ2-7; D remains ambiguous. The V gene lost 8 bases and the J gene lost 3 bases, with 14 bases spanning the gap. The CDR3 contains 13 residues.

This clonotype was seen many times. The rearrangement joins TRBV14 to TRBJ1-1; 7 nucleotides agree with TRBD1. From germline, CDR1 is SGHDN and CDR2 FVKESK. This CDR3 has 17 residues. V lost 1 base to trimming and J lost 8 bases; unmatched junction nucleotides: 16. CDR3 in amino acids: CASSQGVRRQGTSEAFF. Written as DNA, the CDR3 is TGTGCCAGCAGCCAAGGGGTCAGAAGACAGGGAACCTCAGAAGCTTTCTTT.

This clonotype has ten or more counts. Here the CDR3 reads CASSWGRNTDTQYF. Here the CDR3 DNA reads TGTGCCAGCAGCTGGGGCAGAAACACAGATACGCAGTATTTT. The V and J genes are TRBV7-2 and TRBJ2-3, with D possibly TRBD1 on 5 matching bases. The germline V gene encodes CDR1 SGHTA and CDR2 FQGNSA. This CDR3 has 14 amino acids. V was clipped by 4 bases and J by 2 bases, with 10 bases between them.

This chain links TRBV10-3 with TRBJ2-5; D ambiguous. The CDR3 consists of 13 residues. Trimming removed 2 bases at V and 5 bases at J, with 9 bases between. Germline V gives CDR1 ENHRY, CDR2 SYGVKD. The CDR3 sequence: CAISELDGETQYF. DNA for the CDR3: TGTGCCATCAGTGAGCTTGACGGGGAGACCCAGTACTTC.

The chain is built from TRBV7-2 and TRBJ2-2, with TRBD2 as a possible D gene (6 bases). CDR1 is SGHTA, CDR2 FQGNSA, per germline. Trimming took off 6 bases at V and 2 bases at J, with 7 bases between the two ends. The CDR3 has 13 residues. The CDR3 DNA reads TGTGCCAGCAGGGGAGGTAACACCGGGGAGCTGTTTTTT. Translated, it gives CASRGGNTGELFF.

The CDR3 loop is CATAQADGGRETQYF. CDR3 nucleotides: TGCGCCACCGCTCAGGCAGACGGGGGGCGAGAGACCCAGTACTTC. The chain carries TRBV4-1 and TRBJ2-5; tentative D call: TRBD2 (7 bases). V lost 10 bases and J lost 4, with 22 bases in between. This CDR3 is 15 amino acids long. From germline, CDR1 is MGHRA and CDR2 YSYEKL.

V gene TRBV6-5 combines with J gene TRBJ1-4; 10 bases match TRBD1. The V segment lost 6 bases and the J segment 8 bases; nucleotides outside the gene matches: 6. CDR3 length equals 14 residues. CDR1 is MNHEY, CDR2 SVGAGI, per germline. CDR3: CASSPGTGDEKLFF. CDR3 bases: TGTGCCAGCAGCCCCGGGACAGGGGACGAAAAACTGTTTTTT.

J is TRBJ2-7 and V is TRBV7-2; possibly TRBD2 for D (5 bases). Germline V CDR1 and CDR2: SGHTA, FQGNSA. Deletions cut 3 bases from V and 6 bases from J, with 12 bases between. CDR3 size: 13 residues. The CDR3 spells CASSFSNRGEQYF. The CDR3 coding sequence is TGTGCCAGCAGCTTTTCGAACCGGGGCGAGCAGTACTTC.

This clonotype has just one count. V usage is TRBV7-2 and J usage is TRBJ1-6; TRBD1 agrees at 11 bases. The CDR3 has 15 amino acids. The germline gives CDR1 SGHTA, CDR2 FQGNSA. The trim removed 3 bases at V and 13 bases at J, leaving 8 bases unmatched. The CDR3 here is CASSFVGQGAAPLHF. CDR3 DNA: TGTGCCAGCAGCTTTGTCGGACAGGGGGCGGCTCCCCTCCACTTT. The full variable domain, its missing parts supplied by reference TRBV7-2 and TRBJ1-6, is GAGVSQSPSNKVTEKGKDVELRCDPISGHTALYWYRQSLGQGLEFLIYFQGNSAPDKSGLPSDRFSAERTGGSVSTLTIQRTQQEDSAVYLCASSFVGQGAAPLHFGNGTRLTVT.

The rearrangement uses TRBV7-8 and TRBJ1-6; TRBD1 agrees at 9 bases. V lost 5 bases, J lost 11 bases, and 4 bases stayed unmatched. Germline CDR1 SGHVS, CDR2 FQNEAQ. The CDR3 sequence is 13 residues long. This CDR3 is CASSQGQGPPLHF. CDR3 DNA sequence: TGTGCCAGCAGCCAGGGACAGGGACCACCCCTCCACTTT. The full variable domain, its missing parts supplied by reference TRBV7-8 and TRBJ1-6, is GAGVSQSPRYKVAKRGQDVALRCDPISGHVSLFWYQQALGQGPEFLTYFQNEAQLDKSGLPSDRFFAERPEGSVSTLKIQRTQQEDSAVYLCASSQGQGPPLHFGNGTRLTVT.

In this sample, this clonotype turned up many times. This sequence joins TRBV20-1 and TRBJ2-2; 9 bases fit TRBD1. Germline V gene lookup returns CDR1 DFQATT and CDR2 SNEGSKA (reference sequence). Trimming removed 2 bases from V and 6 bases from J; junction bases left unmatched: 7. CDR3 size: 15 residues. Here the CDR3 reads CSARRDRVISGELFF. CDR3 coding DNA: TGCAGTGCTAGACGGGACAGGGTGATCTCCGGGGAGCTGTTTTTT.

This clonotype was seen ten or more times. V is TRBV20-1 and J is TRBJ1-2, with TRBD1 matching 8 bases. V was pared by 6 bases and J by 8 bases, with 14 bases of the junction left unmatched. Per the germline V gene, CDR1 is DFQATT and CDR2 is SNEGSKA (reference sequence). This CDR3 region has 14 residues. The CDR3 is CSADHTGQAYGYTF. Written as DNA, the CDR3 is TGCAGTGCCGATCACACGGGACAGGCCTACGGCTACACCTTC.

This chain links TRBV12-3 or TRBV12-4 with TRBJ1-5, with D possibly being TRBD1 (6 bases). V was pared by 4 bases and J by 6 bases, with 13 bases between. CDR3 length: 14 amino acids. The CDR3: CASSYSGAAQPQHF. In DNA form, the CDR3 reads TGTGCCAGCAGTTACTCAGGGGCGGCTCAGCCCCAGCATTTT.

The chain has TRBV20-1 and TRBJ2-7; 14 nucleotides align to TRBD2. The CDR3 length is 15 residues. Germline CDR1 reads DFQATT; CDR2 reads SNEGSKA (reference sequence). With V trimmed by 0 bases and J by 7 bases, 5 bases remained unmatched. In DNA form, the CDR3 reads TGCAGTGCTAGAGACGGGACTAGCGGGAGTAGTGAGCAGTACTTC. This codes for CSARDGTSGSSEQYF.

Ten or more counts support this clonotype. This sequence joins TRBV13 and TRBJ1-1, with D unresolved. V shed 5 bases and J shed 0 bases, with 4 bases lying between them. The germline gives CDR1 PRHDT, CDR2 FYEKMQ (reference sequence). The CDR3 is made up of 12 amino acids. This CDR3 is CASSEMNTEAFF. As DNA, the CDR3 is TGTGCCAGCAGCGAAATGAACACTGAAGCTTTCTTT.

This clonotype has ten or more counts. This chain connects TRBV5-1 to TRBJ2-6; D is undetermined. The ends were cut back, 2 bases at V and 2 bases at J, with 8 bases in the middle. Per germline, CDR1 SGHRS and CDR2 YFSETQ. This CDR3 has 15 amino acids. CDR3 sequence reads: CASSFTLTGANVLTF. The CDR3 region has the DNA TGCGCCAGCAGCTTCACGTTAACTGGGGCCAACGTCCTGACTTTC. Based on the CDR3 plus reference TRBV5-1 and TRBJ2-6, the full variable domain is KAGVTQTPRYLIKTRGQQVTLSCSPISGHRSVSWYQQTPGQGLQFLFEYFSETQRNKGNFPGRFSGRQFSNSRSEMNVSTLELGDSALYLCASSFTLTGANVLTFGAGSRLTVL.

This clonotype was counted only a few times. The chain joins TRBV30 to TRBJ2-2; D remains unclear. CDR3 length equals 14 residues. V was shortened by 2 bases and J by 0 bases, with 7 bases between the two germline ends. Per germline, CDR1 GTSNPN and CDR2 SVGIG (reference sequence). The CDR3 coding sequence is TGTGCCTGGAGTCCGCCAGCGAACACCGGGGAGCTGTTTTTT. Its protein product is CAWSPPANTGELFF.

In this sample, this clonotype turned up many times. The chain recombines TRBV4-1 with TRBJ2-7; D is unclear. CDR1 and CDR2 from the germline V gene are MGHRA and YSYEKL. The CDR3 runs to 14 residues. V was shortened by 0 bases and J by 5 bases, with 11 bases between the two germline ends. CDR3 nucleotides: TGCGCCAGCAGCCAAGATGGGTACGAGGACGAGCAGTACTTC. It encodes CASSQDGYEDEQYF.

This clonotype was detected ten times or more. The chain is built from TRBV19 and TRBJ1-3, with D uncertain. V was trimmed by 9 bases and J by 0 bases, leaving 9 bases between them. From germline, CDR1 is LNHDA and CDR2 SQIVND (reference sequence). The CDR3 extends over 13 amino acids. The CDR3 region is CASVTGSGNTIYF. As DNA, the CDR3 is TGTGCCAGCGTAACCGGCTCTGGAAACACCATATATTTT. Full variable domain (rest looked up from reference TRBV19 and TRBJ1-3): DGGITQSPKYLFRKEGQNVTLSCEQNLNHDAMYWYRQDPGQGLRLIYYSQIVNDFQKGDIAEGYSVSREKKESFPLTVTSAQKNPTAFYLCASVTGSGNTIYFGEGSWLTVV.

The genes are TRBV5-1 and TRBJ2-7; TRBD1 aligns across 10 bases. This CDR3 region has 12 residues. Unmatched junction bases numbered 3, after V lost 3 bases and J lost 9 bases. The germline V gene encodes CDR1 SGHRS and CDR2 YFSETQ. The CDR3 protein is CASSWTGGRQYF. As DNA, the CDR3 is TGCGCCAGCAGCTGGACAGGGGGAAGGCAGTACTTC.

V usage is TRBV4-3 and J usage is TRBJ2-5; 9 bases match TRBD1. The germline V gene has CDR1 LGHNA and CDR2 YSLEER. Trimming took 1 base from V and 4 from J; bases not matched to a gene: 4. The CDR3 length is 15 residues. CDR3 loop: CASSQGPDRGETQYF. The CDR3 nucleotides read TGCGCCAGCAGCCAAGGACCGGACAGGGGAGAGACCCAGTACTTC.

Worth noting for this clonotype: This clone may be a read error of a much larger clone one base away. The genes are TRBV6-1 and TRBJ2-3; 10 nucleotides line up with TRBD2. Trimming removed 7 bases from V and 8 bases from J; junction bases left unmatched: 6. This CDR3 contains 13 residues. Germline-derived CDR1 and CDR2 are MNHNS and SASEGT. The DNA of the CDR3 is TGTGCCAGCACTAGCGGGAGTTGGGGTACGCAGTATTTT. Its protein is CASTSGSWGTQYF.